The rows below give T cell receptor beta chains drawn from one sample of a study of T cell responses to AZD1222 COVID-19 vaccine. Libraries were prepared by immunoSEQ multiplex PCR; TCRdb keeps only in-frame clonotypes and omits some of them. The data show approximately 150,000 clones, with around nine tenths seen just once and approximately 3.7% held by the top ten. The starting material was peripheral blood, obtained 28 days after the second AZD1222 dose. These receptor sequences come from an adult who received the AZD1222 COVID-19 vaccine. Both conserved end residues are part of each CDR3. D genes are given only for firm matches. Some rows mark clone size as missing; the rest say once, few, many or name a class of expanded clone.

TRBV7-9	TRBJ1-2	-	-	TGTGCCAGCAGCCCTGGATCGGTTGTTATTGGTGGTTGGGGCTACACCTTC	CASSPGSVVIGGWGYTF
TRBV7-3	TRBJ1-1	-	-	TGTGCCAGCACCCCTCGTGGGGATGACACTGAAGCTTTCTTT	CASTPRGDDTEAFF
TRBV5-4	TRBJ2-1	-	TRBD1	TGTGCCAGCAGCTTGCCGGGACAGCCATTCTCCTACAATGAGCAGTTCTTC	CASSLPGQPFSYNEQFF
TRBV4-2	TRBJ2-7	-	TRBD1	TGTGCCAGCAGCCAGCCGGGACAGGAGTCCTACGAGCAGTACTTC	CASSQPGQESYEQYF
TRBV7-3	TRBJ2-5	-	-	TGTGCCAGCAGCTCCCAGACAGGAGATCAAGAGACCCAGTACTTC	CASSSQTGDQETQYF
TRBV5-6	TRBJ2-3	-	-	TGTGCCAGCAGCTTATCCGGCGGGAATACGCAGTATTTT	CASSLSGGNTQYF
TRBV29-1	TRBJ1-5	-	-	TGCAGCGTTAGTTGGGGGGGCAATCAGCCCCAGCATTTT	CSVSWGGNQPQHF
TRBV18	TRBJ2-2	-	-	TGTGCCAGCTCACCATCAGGGATGGGAAACACCGGGGAGCTGTTTTTT	CASSPSGMGNTGELFF
TRBV7-9	TRBJ2-6	once	-	TGTGCCAGCAGCTCCCCCGCCGCAGGCTCTGGGGCCAACGTCCTGACTTTC	CASSSPAAGSGANVLTF
TRBV7-9	TRBJ2-1	few	-	TGTGCCAGCAGCCTTCCCTTGGGTTTGTACAATGAGCAGTTCTTC	CASSLPLGLYNEQFF
TRBV6-5	TRBJ1-2	-	-	TGTGCCAGCAGCGATAACCTGTTTGGCTATGGCTACACCTTC	CASSDNLFGYGYTF
TRBV28	TRBJ1-5	-	-	TGTGCCAGCAGTTTAAGGAAAGTGTTTGGCAATCAGCCCCAGCATTTT	CASSLRKVFGNQPQHF
TRBV5-1	TRBJ2-7	few	-	TGCGCCCGCAGCTTGGGGGGCGATGGGGGCTACGAGCAGTACTTC	CARSLGGDGGYEQYF
TRBV7-9	TRBJ2-2	-	-	TGTGCCAGCAGCCTAGTCTCTGTAGCCAACACCGGGGAGCTGTTTTTT	CASSLVSVANTGELFF
TRBV5-1	TRBJ2-6	-	-	TGCGCCAGCAGCCCGGACGGGGACTCTGGGGCCAACGTCCTGACTTTC	CASSPDGDSGANVLTF
TRBV27	TRBJ1-1	-	-	TGTGCCAGCAGTTTAAGCAGGAACACTGAAGCTTTCTTT	CASSLSRNTEAFF
TRBV19	TRBJ1-1	-	TRBD1	TGTGCCAGTATGGAGGGACAGGGCCCAACTGAAGCTTTCTTT	CASMEGQGPTEAFF
TRBV7-9	TRBJ2-5	-	TRBD1	TGTGCCAGCAGGCAGGGGGACGCAGAGACCCAGTACTTC	CASRQGDAETQYF
TRBV18	TRBJ1-6	-	TRBD1	TGTGCCAGCTCAGCTTTACAGGGGTCGGGCGGCTCACCCCTCCACTTT	CASSALQGSGGSPLHF
TRBV12-3/TRBV12-4	TRBJ1-2	-	-	TGTGCCAGCAGTTTTGGCAACTATGGCTACACCTTC	CASSFGNYGYTF
TRBV6-5	TRBJ1-2	-	-	TGTGCCAGCAGTTACCGGTTTTCGGACCCCAACTATGGCTACACCTTC	CASSYRFSDPNYGYTF
TRBV19	TRBJ1-2	-	-	TGTGCCAGTAGTGATCAGGGGCCTAACTATGGCTACACCTTC	CASSDQGPNYGYTF
TRBV9	TRBJ2-3	-	TRBD2	TGTGCCAGCAGCTCGGGACTAGCGGGGGGGGCAGATACGCAGTATTTT	CASSSGLAGGADTQYF
TRBV4-3	TRBJ2-1	-	TRBD2	TGCGCCAGCAGCCAAGCATTGGGACTAGCGGGGAATGAGCAGTTCTTC	CASSQALGLAGNEQFF
TRBV5-4	TRBJ1-2	-	-	TGTGCCAGCAGCTTGCGTAGGGAGGTTTATGGCTACACCTTC	CASSLRREVYGYTF
TRBV4-3	TRBJ1-2	-	-	TGCGCCAGCAGCCACCCCCGGGACCTCCGTTCCGGCTATGGCTACACCTTC	CASSHPRDLRSGYGYTF
TRBV19	TRBJ2-6	-	-	TGTGCCAGTATCGTGCGTGCGGACAGCCCTCTGGGGGCCAACGTCCTGACTTTC	CASIVRADSPLGANVLTF
TRBV2	TRBJ1-1	once	-	TGTGCCAGTCGCATGGGGACCGGGAACACTGAAGCTTTCTTT	CASRMGTGNTEAFF
TRBV5-1	TRBJ1-3	few	-	TGCGCCAGCAGCCCGACCCGGGACTCCGGGGACACCATATATTTT	CASSPTRDSGDTIYF
TRBV7-2	TRBJ1-1	-	TRBD1	TGTGCCAGCAGCCTATGGACAGGGGAGAATACTGAAGCTTTCTTT	CASSLWTGENTEAFF
TRBV9	TRBJ2-3	-	-	TGTGCCAGCAGCGTAGAAAGAGGTGGCAGCACAGATACGCAGTATTTT	CASSVERGGSTDTQYF
TRBV5-1	TRBJ2-6	-	-	TGCGCCAGCGGATCAGAGTCCACTGGGGCCAACGTCCTGACTTTC	CASGSESTGANVLTF
TRBV7-2	TRBJ2-3	-	TRBD2	TGTGCCAGCAGCTTGACAGCGGGATTGGATACGCAGTATTTT	CASSLTAGLDTQYF
TRBV7-3	TRBJ1-1	-	TRBD1	TGTGCCAGCAGCCTACAGGGGGCCGGCCGTTTTAACACTGAAGCTTTCTTT	CASSLQGAGRFNTEAFF
TRBV2	TRBJ1-6	-	-	TGTGCCAGCACTGGGGAAAGGCGATCACCCCTCCACTTT	CASTGERRSPLHF
TRBV19	TRBJ2-1	-	TRBD2	TGTGCCAGTAAGGGACTAGCGGGAGGGTATGAGCAGTTCTTC	CASKGLAGGYEQFF
TRBV6-6	TRBJ1-5	-	-	TGTGCCAGCAGTTATTCGGGGTGGGGTGGTCAGCCCCAGCATTTT	CASSYSGWGGQPQHF
TRBV6-1	TRBJ1-3	-	-	TGTGCCAGCAGTTCCGGGACATTCTCTGGAAACACCATATATTTT	CASSSGTFSGNTIYF
TRBV5-1	TRBJ1-2	-	-	TGCGCCAGCAGCTTAAGTGAACAGGGTCTTGGCTACACCTTC	CASSLSEQGLGYTF
TRBV6-4	TRBJ2-3	-	-	TGTGCCAGCAGTTCGGGGGGCCCCACAGATACGCAGTATTTT	CASSSGGPTDTQYF
TRBV12-5	TRBJ2-3	once	-	TGTGCTAGTGGTTTGGGGGACACAAGCACAGATACGCAGTATTTT	CASGLGDTSTDTQYF
TRBV20-1	TRBJ2-5	-	-	TGCAGTGCTAGTCCACCACCCCCGGGGGAGGAGACCCAGTACTTC	CSASPPPPGEETQYF
TRBV19	TRBJ1-5	-	TRBD1	TGTGCCAGTCATCAGGGGGCTTTAAGGAATCAGCCCCAGCATTTT	CASHQGALRNQPQHF
TRBV7-2	TRBJ2-5	-	TRBD1	TGTGCCAGCAGCTTACTTCCAAACAGGGGGCGCGGGGAGACCCAGTACTTC	CASSLLPNRGRGETQYF
TRBV4-3	TRBJ1-1	-	-	TGCGCCAGCAGCCAAGACTTCGACTCCGGTGGTAACACTGAAGCTTTCTTT	CASSQDFDSGGNTEAFF
TRBV11-2	TRBJ2-3	-	TRBD2	TGTGCCAGCAGCTTACGGATGAGTGCGGGGGGAAGCACAGATACGCAGTATTTT	CASSLRMSAGGSTDTQYF
TRBV18	TRBJ2-5	-	-	TGTGCCAGCTCACCAGGGATCCAAGAGACCCAGTACTTC	CASSPGIQETQYF
TRBV4-2	TRBJ1-5	-	-	TGTGCCAGCAGCCAATTTCGGTTCAATCAGCCCCAGCATTTT	CASSQFRFNQPQHF
TRBV19	TRBJ1-4	-	-	TGTGCCAGTATGGCCAGAGAAAATGAAAAACTGTTTTTT	CASMARENEKLFF
TRBV9	TRBJ2-3	once	-	TGTGCCAGCAGCGTAGGGGACCTCTACGTAGATACGCAGTATTTT	CASSVGDLYVDTQYF
TRBV6-1	TRBJ2-5	-	-	TGTGCCAGCAGTGAATCTTTCGGAGGGGGAGATCAAGAGACCCAGTACTTC	CASSESFGGGDQETQYF
TRBV19	TRBJ2-1	-	TRBD1	TGTGCCAGTAAAGACAGGGGGCTGAATGAGCAGTTCTTC	CASKDRGLNEQFF
TRBV24-1	TRBJ2-3	-	-	TGTGCCACCAGTGACCTGGCGACAGATACGCAGTATTTT	CATSDLATDTQYF